These 14 T cell receptor beta chains were all obtained from the same sample, sequenced in a study of cytomegalovirus exposure and HLA in healthy donors. Clones were read by immunoSEQ multiplex PCR, and TCRdb kept only the in-frame ones, dropping some. The table lists 95,000 to 120,000 clones, under 85% of them singletons. The sequencing input was PBMCs. The receptor source for this set is a young woman in good health and CMV-seronegative.

The chain is built from TRBV5-1 and TRBJ2-5; 12 nucleotides agree with TRBD1. CDR1 SGHRS and CDR2 YFSETQ come from the germline V gene. The V and J ends lost 0 bases and 6 bases, in that order; junction bases with no gene match: 6. The CDR3 consists of 16 residues. This CDR3 is CASSLAGTGGGKTQYF. The DNA for the CDR3 is TGCGCCAGCAGCTTGGCCGGGACAGGGGGCGGAAAGACCCAGTACTTC.

The chain recombines TRBV28 with TRBJ1-5; possible D gene TRBD1, 6 bases. Germline lookup yields CDR1 MDHEN and CDR2 SYDVKM. The CDR3 covers 16 residues. The V end lost 7 bases, the J end lost 1 base, and 17 bases lay between the germline ends. The CDR3 sequence: CASKRGRRESNQPQHF. The CDR3 DNA sequence: TGTGCCAGCAAACGGGGGCGGCGGGAGAGCAATCAGCCCCAGCATTTT.

This CDR3 is CAIHRGTEAFF. The CDR3 DNA reads as TGTGCCATTCACCGGGGTACTGAAGCTTTCTTT. The chain carries TRBV10-3 and TRBJ1-1; D not certain. V was pared by 9 bases and J by 5 bases, with 10 bases between. CDR1 and CDR2 (germline): ENHRY, SYGVKD. The CDR3 totals 11 residues.

V usage is TRBV2 and J usage is TRBJ2-2; D may be TRBD2 (5 bases). V was clipped by 8 bases and J by 4 bases, with 11 bases between them. The CDR3 consists of 13 residues. The V gene's germline CDR1 is SNHLY and CDR2 FYNNEI. The CDR3 sequence is CASGVEATGELFF. The CDR3 coding sequence is TGTGCCAGCGGGGTGGAGGCCACCGGGGAGCTGTTTTTT.

The rearrangement joins TRBV7-6 to TRBJ1-2; 8 bases fit TRBD1. The CDR3 covers 14 residues. With V trimmed by 5 bases and J by 7 bases, 9 bases remained unmatched. Germline CDR1 and CDR2: SGHVS and FNYEAQ. In DNA, the CDR3 is TGTGCCAGCAGCCCCCGGACAGGGCAGGGTGGCTACACCTTC. This codes for CASSPRTGQGGYTF.

The J gene is TRBJ1-2, the V gene TRBV19; the match to TRBD1 covers 7 bases. The junction had 9 bases not matched to a gene; V was cut back by 5 bases and J by 3 bases. CDR3 length equals 15 residues. Germline V gene lookup returns CDR1 LNHDA and CDR2 SQIVND (reference sequence). As DNA, the CDR3 is TGTGCCAGTAGTGAAGTAGGGGGCGCGTACTATGGCTACACCTTC. Translating gives CASSEVGGAYYGYTF.

This rearrangement joins TRBV2 to TRBJ1-2; D gene ambiguous. In germline, CDR1 is SNHLY, CDR2 FYNNEI. This CDR3 spans 13 amino acids. V lost 2 bases and J lost 1, with 5 bases in between. CDR3 region: CASSESINYGYTF. In DNA, the CDR3 is TGTGCCAGCAGTGAATCCATTAACTATGGCTACACCTTC. Variable domain in full (rest from reference TRBV2 and TRBJ1-2): EPEVTQTPSHQVTQMGQEVILRCVPISNHLYFYWYRQILGQKVEFLVSFYNNEISEKSEIFDDQFSVERPDGSNFTLKIRSTKLEDSAMYFCASSESINYGYTFGSGTRLTVV.

The chain couples TRBV28 to TRBJ1-6; 10 positions match TRBD1. CDR1 is MDHEN, CDR2 SYDVKM, per germline. Trimming took 6 bases from V and 10 from J; bases not matched to a gene: 6. The CDR3 is 14 residues long. The CDR3 sequence: CASSLDRGGSPLHF. In nucleotides, the CDR3 is TGTGCCAGCAGCCTGGACAGGGGGGGATCACCCCTCCACTTT.

The gene calls are TRBV27 and TRBJ2-1, with 9 bases lining up with TRBD1. CDR3 length equals 15 residues. Per the germline V gene, CDR1 is MNHEY and CDR2 is SMNVEV (reference sequence). V lost 3 bases and J lost 2; bases outside the gene matches: 2. The CDR3 loop reads CASSLGQGPYNEQFF. The DNA of the CDR3 is TGTGCCAGCAGTTTGGGACAGGGCCCCTACAATGAGCAGTTCTTC.

This chain joins TRBV5-4 and TRBJ2-2; D is perhaps TRBD2 (6 bases). The CDR3 runs to 16 residues. CDR1 SGHNT and CDR2 YYREEE come from the germline V gene (reference sequence). Trimming left V 4 bases short and J 2 bases short, with 15 bases between. This CDR3 reads CASSVNLGLNTGELFF. The CDR3 region has the DNA TGTGCCAGCAGCGTTAACTTGGGACTTAACACCGGGGAGCTGTTTTTT.

This sequence joins TRBV28 and TRBJ1-5; 7 bases align to TRBD1. V was pared by 4 bases and J by 7 bases, with 10 bases of the junction left unmatched. The CDR3 is 15 residues long. Germline CDR1 reads MDHEN; CDR2 reads SYDVKM. CDR3 residues: CASSWTGGIGQPQHF. DNA for the CDR3: TGTGCCAGCAGTTGGACAGGCGGCATCGGACAGCCCCAGCATTTT.

The chain recombines TRBV30 with TRBJ2-5, with 14 bases fitting TRBD2. J lost 9 bases, V lost 2 bases, and 2 bases had no gene match. Germline V gene lookup returns CDR1 GTSNPN and CDR2 SVGIG (reference sequence). The CDR3 sequence is 13 residues long. The CDR3 loop is CAWSRLAGGAQYF. CDR3 DNA: TGTGCCTGGAGTCGACTAGCGGGGGGGGCCCAGTACTTC.

The chain is built from TRBV4-1 and TRBJ1-1, with 11 bases fitting TRBD1. J was trimmed by 3 bases and V by 6 bases; bases with no gene match: 3. Germline loops: CDR1 MGHRA, CDR2 YSYEKL. This CDR3 contains 14 residues. CDR3 amino acids: CASRRGQGDTEAFF. CDR3 DNA sequence: TGCGCCAGCAGGAGGGGACAGGGGGACACTGAAGCTTTCTTT.

This rearrangement joins TRBV6-1 to TRBJ1-1; 12 bases line up with TRBD1. Germline assignment: CDR1 MNHNS and CDR2 SASEGT. The J segment lost 4 bases and the V segment lost 5 bases, leaving 2 bases of the junction unmatched. The CDR3 spans 14 residues. In DNA form, the CDR3 reads TGTGCCAGCAGTAGGGGACAGGGGGCCACTGAAGCTTTCTTT. Residues: CASSRGQGATEAFF.